This T cell receptor (beta chain) derives from a study of cytomegalovirus exposure and HLA in healthy donors. As concerns this clone: No antigen is known for it.

Findings and caveats of the study: The authors enumerated over 150 TCR beta chains as linked to cytomegalovirus. Most TCR sequences proved rare, with some public TCRs found in many donors. Testing in vitro showed three CMV-associated chains specific for CMV antigens. Cytomegalovirus status was reportedly diagnosed by the classifier with high specificity and sensitivity.

PCR used 60 Vbeta primers and 13 Jbeta primers. This table comes from immunoSEQ multiplex PCR, and its TCRdb copy is limited to in-frame clones, with some not included. The sample includes approximately 55,000 clones, 65% to 85% of them seen just once. CDR3 length: 15 residues. From germline, CDR1 is SGHAT and CDR2 FQNNGV. The J segment lost 4 bases and the V segment lost 6 bases, leaving 6 bases of the junction unmatched. The gene calls are TRBV11-2 and TRBJ2-2; 9 bases map to TRBD1. The source is a boy aged 10-17 years in good health and CMV-seropositive. The sample taken for sequencing was PBMCs. CDR3 nucleotides: TGTGCCAGCAGGCACTACAGGGGGCGCACCGGGGAGCTGTTTTTT. Residues: CASRHYRGRTGELFF.